This record covers a single TCR beta chain. The source of the sample is a study of human T cells and chemical hapten exposure. The time point was: pre-sensitization, week 0. Documented treatment: therapeutic diphenylcyclopropenone sensitization with weekly scalp DPC. Total RNA came from unfractionated whole blood. CDR1 and CDR2 from the germline V gene are KGHSH and LQKENI. V was clipped by 6 bases and J by 5 bases, with 16 bases between them. The CDR3 covers 14 residues. MiXCR was run by TCRdb on the RACE reads, yielding one entry per CDR3 protein. This sample has roughly 38,000 distinct CDR3 sequences, with less than 9% found just once.

The V call is TRBV18, the J call TRBJ1-2; D ambiguous. The input for sequencing was whole blood, taken in connection with sensitization to the hapten diphenylcyclopropenone (DPC). This TCR derives from a woman aged 45-60 years with alopecia areata. Some clones in this sample may be carry-over from other donors' samples. CDR3 region: CASSSLQSKYGYTF. The CDR3 DNA is TGTGCCAGCTCGTCCTTACAGAGTAAATATGGCTACACCTTC.